This T cell receptor beta chain was observed in a study of shared clonotypes between healthy human individuals. This CDR3 region has 15 residues. Germline assignment: CDR1 SEHNR and CDR2 FQNEAQ (reference sequence). Trimming removed 5 bases from V and 3 bases from J, with 16 bases in between. Recent vaccinations or acute infections were absent in the healthy HIV-negative adult donors. Some clones are missing from TCRdb's copy, which holds only in-frame ones; the method was immunoSEQ multiplex PCR. This table has about 2.4 million clones, roughly 93% appearing once. Input material: naive CD4+ T cells from PBMCs. The subset here: CD45RA+ positively selected. The receptor was derived from a man between 18 and 35 years old in good health. Some clones in this sample may be carry-over from other donors' samples. The rearrangement links TRBV7-9 to TRBJ1-1; possibly TRBD1 for D (6 bases). CDR3 DNA: TGTGCCAGCAGCCAAGGGACACGGGGGGACACTGAAGCTTTCTTT. Translating gives CASSQGTRGDTEAFF.